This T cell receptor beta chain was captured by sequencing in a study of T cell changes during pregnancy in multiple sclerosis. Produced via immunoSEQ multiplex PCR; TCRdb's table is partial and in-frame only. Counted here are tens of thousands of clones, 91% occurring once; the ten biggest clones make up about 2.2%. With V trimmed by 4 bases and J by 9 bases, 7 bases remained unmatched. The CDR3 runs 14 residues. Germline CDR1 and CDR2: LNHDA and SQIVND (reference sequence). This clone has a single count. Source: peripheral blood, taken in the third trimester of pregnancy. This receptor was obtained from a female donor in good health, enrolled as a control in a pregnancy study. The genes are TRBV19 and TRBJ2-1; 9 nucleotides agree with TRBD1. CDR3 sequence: CASSRDRDQGEQFF. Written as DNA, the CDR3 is TGTGCCAGTAGTAGGGACAGGGACCAGGGTGAGCAGTTCTTC. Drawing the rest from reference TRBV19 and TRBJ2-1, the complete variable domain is DGGITQSPKYLFRKEGQNVTLSCEQNLNHDAMYWYRQDPGQGLRLIYYSQIVNDFQKGDIAEGYSVSREKKESFPLTVTSAQKNPTAFYLCASSRDRDQGEQFFGPGTRLTVL.